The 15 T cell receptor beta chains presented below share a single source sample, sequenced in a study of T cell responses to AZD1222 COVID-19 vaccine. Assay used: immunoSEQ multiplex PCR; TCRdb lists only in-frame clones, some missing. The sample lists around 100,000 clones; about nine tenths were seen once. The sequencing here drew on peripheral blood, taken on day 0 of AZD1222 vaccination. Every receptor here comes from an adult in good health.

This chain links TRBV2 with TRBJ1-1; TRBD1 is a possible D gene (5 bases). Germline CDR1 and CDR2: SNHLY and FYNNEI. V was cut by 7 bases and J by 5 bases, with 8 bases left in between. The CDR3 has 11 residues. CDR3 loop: CASTRATEAFF. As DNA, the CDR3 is TGTGCCAGCACCAGGGCGACTGAAGCTTTCTTT.

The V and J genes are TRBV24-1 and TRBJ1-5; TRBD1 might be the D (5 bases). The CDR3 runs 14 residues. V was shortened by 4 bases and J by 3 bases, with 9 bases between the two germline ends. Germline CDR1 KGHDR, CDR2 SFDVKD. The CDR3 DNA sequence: TGTGCCACCAGTGAACCGGGGGACAATCAGCCCCAGCATTTT. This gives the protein CATSEPGDNQPQHF.

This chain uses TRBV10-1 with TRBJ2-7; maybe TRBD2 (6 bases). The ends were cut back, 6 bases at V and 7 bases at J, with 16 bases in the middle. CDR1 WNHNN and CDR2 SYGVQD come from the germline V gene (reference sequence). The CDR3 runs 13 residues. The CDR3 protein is CASSAGTSLEQYF. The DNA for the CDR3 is TGCGCCAGCAGCGCCGGGACTTCGTTAGAGCAGTACTTC.

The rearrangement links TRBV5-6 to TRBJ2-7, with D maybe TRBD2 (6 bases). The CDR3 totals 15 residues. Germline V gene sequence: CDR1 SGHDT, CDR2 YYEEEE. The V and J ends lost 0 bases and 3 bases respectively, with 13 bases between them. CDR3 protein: CASSLGPGTDYEQYF. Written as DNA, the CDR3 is TGTGCCAGCAGCTTGGGTCCTGGGACTGACTACGAGCAGTACTTC.

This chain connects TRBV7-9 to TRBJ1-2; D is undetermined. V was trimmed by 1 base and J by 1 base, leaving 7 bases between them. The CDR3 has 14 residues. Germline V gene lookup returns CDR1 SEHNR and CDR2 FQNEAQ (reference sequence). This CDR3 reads CASSLVSVNYGYTF. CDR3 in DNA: TGTGCCAGCAGCTTAGTGTCAGTTAACTATGGCTACACCTTC.

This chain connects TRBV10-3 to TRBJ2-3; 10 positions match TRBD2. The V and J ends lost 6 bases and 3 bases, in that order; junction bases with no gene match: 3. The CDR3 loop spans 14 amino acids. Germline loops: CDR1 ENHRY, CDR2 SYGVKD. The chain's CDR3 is CAIRASGRTDTQYF. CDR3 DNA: TGTGCCATCAGGGCTAGCGGGAGAACAGATACGCAGTATTTT.

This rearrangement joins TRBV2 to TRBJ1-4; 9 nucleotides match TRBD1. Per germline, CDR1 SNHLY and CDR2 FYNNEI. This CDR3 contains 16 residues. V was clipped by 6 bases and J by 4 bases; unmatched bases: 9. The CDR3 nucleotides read TGTGCCAGCAGATCCGGGACAGGGAAGTTTAATGAAAAACTGTTTTTT. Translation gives CASRSGTGKFNEKLFF.

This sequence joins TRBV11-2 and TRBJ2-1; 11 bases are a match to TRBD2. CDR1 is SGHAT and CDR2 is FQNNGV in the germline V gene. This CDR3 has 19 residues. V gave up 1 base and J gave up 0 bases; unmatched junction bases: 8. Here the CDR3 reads CASSLGGASGGYSYNEQFF. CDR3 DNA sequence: TGTGCCAGCAGCTTAGGAGGGGCTAGCGGGGGGTACTCCTACAATGAGCAGTTCTTC.

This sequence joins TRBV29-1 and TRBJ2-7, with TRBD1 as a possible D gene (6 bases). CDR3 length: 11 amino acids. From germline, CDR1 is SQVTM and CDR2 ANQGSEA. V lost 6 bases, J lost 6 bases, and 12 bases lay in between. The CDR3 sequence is CSVSGVGEQYF. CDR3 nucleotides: TGCAGCGTCTCAGGGGTCGGCGAGCAGTACTTC.

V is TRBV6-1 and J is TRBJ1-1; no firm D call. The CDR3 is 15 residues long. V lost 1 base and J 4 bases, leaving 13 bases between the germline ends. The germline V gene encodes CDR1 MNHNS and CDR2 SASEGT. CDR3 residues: CASSEGSARGTEAFF. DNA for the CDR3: TGTGCCAGCAGTGAAGGGTCAGCCCGGGGCACTGAAGCTTTCTTT.

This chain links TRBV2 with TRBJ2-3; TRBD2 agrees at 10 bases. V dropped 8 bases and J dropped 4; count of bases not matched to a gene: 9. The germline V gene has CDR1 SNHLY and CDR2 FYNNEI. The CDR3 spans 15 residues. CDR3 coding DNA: TGTGCCAGCGTCGAGGGACTAGCGACTGCAGATACGCAGTATTTT. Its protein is CASVEGLATADTQYF.

DNA of the CDR3: TGTGCCAGCAGCCTGGGGACTAGGGGTGAAAAACTGTTTTTT. It is translated as CASSLGTRGEKLFF. The V gene is TRBV3-1 (or the pseudogene TRBV3-2), the J gene TRBJ1-4; maybe TRBD1 (5 bases). Germline assignment: CDR1 LGHDT and CDR2 YNNKEL (reference sequence). The CDR3 totals 14 residues. Trimming stripped 4 bases from V and 7 bases from J, with 13 bases between.

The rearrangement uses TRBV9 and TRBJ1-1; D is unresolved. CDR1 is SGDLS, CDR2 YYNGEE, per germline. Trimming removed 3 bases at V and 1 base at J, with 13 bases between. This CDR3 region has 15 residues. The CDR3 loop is CASSGAARGNTEAFF. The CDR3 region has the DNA TGTGCCAGCAGCGGTGCGGCCCGGGGGAACACTGAAGCTTTCTTT. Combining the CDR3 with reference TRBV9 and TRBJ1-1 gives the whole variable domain DSGVTQTPKHLITATGQRVTLRCSPRSGDLSVYWYQQSLDQGLQFLIQYYNGEERAKGNILERFSAQQFPDLHSELNLSSLELGDSALYFCASSGAARGNTEAFFGQGTRLTVV.

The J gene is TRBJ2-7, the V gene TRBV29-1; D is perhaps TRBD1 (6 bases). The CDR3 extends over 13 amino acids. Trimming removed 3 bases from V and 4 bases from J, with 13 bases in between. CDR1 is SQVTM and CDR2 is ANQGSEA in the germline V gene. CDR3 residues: CSVEVGALYEQYF. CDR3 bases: TGCAGCGTTGAGGTGGGGGCCCTATACGAGCAGTACTTC.

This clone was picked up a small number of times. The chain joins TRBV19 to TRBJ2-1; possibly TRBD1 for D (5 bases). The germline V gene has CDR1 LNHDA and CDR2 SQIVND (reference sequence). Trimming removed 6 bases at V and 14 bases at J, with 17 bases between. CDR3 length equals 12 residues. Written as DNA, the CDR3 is TGTGCCAGTAGGCCTGCTACAGGACGCGAGTTCTTC. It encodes CASRPATGREFF.